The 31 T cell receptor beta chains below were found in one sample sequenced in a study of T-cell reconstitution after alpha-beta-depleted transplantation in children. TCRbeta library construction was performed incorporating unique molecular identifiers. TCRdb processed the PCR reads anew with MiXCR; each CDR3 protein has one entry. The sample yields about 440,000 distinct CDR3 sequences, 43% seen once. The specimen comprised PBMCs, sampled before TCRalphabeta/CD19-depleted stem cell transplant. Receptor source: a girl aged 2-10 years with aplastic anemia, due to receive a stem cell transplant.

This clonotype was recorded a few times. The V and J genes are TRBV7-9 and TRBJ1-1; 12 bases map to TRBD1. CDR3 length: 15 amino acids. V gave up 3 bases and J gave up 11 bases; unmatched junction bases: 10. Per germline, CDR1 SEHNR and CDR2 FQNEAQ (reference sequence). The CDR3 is CASSFGTGGAAHAFF. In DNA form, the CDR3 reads TGTGCCAGCAGCTTTGGGACAGGGGGCGCGGCTCATGCTTTCTTT.

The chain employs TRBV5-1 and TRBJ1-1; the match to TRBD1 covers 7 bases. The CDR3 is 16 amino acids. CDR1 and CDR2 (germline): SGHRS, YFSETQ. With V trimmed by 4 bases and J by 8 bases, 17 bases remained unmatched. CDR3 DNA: TGCGCCAGCAGCACGGGACAGACTTTAATCGGGGAGGAAGCTTTCTTT. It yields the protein CASSTGQTLIGEEAFF.

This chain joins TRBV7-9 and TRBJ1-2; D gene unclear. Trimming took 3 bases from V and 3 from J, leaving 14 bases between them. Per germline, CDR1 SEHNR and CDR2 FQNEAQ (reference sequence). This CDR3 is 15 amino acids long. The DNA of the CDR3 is TGTGCCAGCAGCTTCAGTGGGGTCAGCTACTATGGCTACACCTTC. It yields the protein CASSFSGVSYYGYTF. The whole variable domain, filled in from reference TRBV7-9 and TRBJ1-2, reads DTGVSQNPRHKITKRGQNVTFRCDPISEHNRLYWYRQTLGQGPEFLTYFQNEAQLEKSRLLSDRFSAERPKGSFSTLEIQRTEQGDSAMYLCASSFSGVSYYGYTFGSGTRLTVV.

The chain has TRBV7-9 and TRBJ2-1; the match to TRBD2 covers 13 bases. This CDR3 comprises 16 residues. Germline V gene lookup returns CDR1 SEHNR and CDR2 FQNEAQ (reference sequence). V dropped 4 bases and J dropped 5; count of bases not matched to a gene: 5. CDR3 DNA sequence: TGTGCCAGCAGCTCGAGACTAGCGGGGGGACACAATGAGCAGTTCTTC. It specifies CASSSRLAGGHNEQFF. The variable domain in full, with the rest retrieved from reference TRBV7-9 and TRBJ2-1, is DTGVSQNPRHKITKRGQNVTFRCDPISEHNRLYWYRQTLGQGPEFLTYFQNEAQLEKSRLLSDRFSAERPKGSFSTLEIQRTEQGDSAMYLCASSSRLAGGHNEQFFGPGTRLTVL.

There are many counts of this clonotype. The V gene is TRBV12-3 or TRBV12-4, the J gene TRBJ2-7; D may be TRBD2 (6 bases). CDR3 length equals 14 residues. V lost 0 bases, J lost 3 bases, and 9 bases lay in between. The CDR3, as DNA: TGTGCCAGCAGTTTAGCGTTGGGGGGCTACGAGCAGTACTTC. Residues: CASSLALGGYEQYF.

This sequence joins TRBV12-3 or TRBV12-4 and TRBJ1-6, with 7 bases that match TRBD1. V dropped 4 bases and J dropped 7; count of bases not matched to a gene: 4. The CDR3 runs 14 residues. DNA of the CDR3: TGTGCCAGCAGTTCCGGGACAGAGAATTCACCCCTCCACTTT. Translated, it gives CASSSGTENSPLHF.

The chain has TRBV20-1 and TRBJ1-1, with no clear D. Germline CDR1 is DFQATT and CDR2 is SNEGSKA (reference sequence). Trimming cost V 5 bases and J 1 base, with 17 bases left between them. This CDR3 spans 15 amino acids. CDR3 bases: TGCAGTGCTGGAGGTAGACGGTTTTCGAACACTGAAGCTTTCTTT. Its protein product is CSAGGRRFSNTEAFF.

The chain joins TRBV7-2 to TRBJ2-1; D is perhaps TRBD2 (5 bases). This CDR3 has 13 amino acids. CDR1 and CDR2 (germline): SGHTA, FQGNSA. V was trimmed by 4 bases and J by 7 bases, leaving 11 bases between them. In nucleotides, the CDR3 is TGTGCCAGCAGCTCCCCTCCGGGGAATGAGCAGTTCTTC. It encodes CASSSPPGNEQFF. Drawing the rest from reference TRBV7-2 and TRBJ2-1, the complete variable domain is GAGVSQSPSNKVTEKGKDVELRCDPISGHTALYWYRQSLGQGLEFLIYFQGNSAPDKSGLPSDRFSAERTGGSVSTLTIQRTQQEDSAVYLCASSSPPGNEQFFGPGTRLTVL.

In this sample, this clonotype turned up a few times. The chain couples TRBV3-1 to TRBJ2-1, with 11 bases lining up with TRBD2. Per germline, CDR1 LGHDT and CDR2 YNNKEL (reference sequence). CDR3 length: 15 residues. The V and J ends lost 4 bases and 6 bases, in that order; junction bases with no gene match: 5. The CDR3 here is CASSLTSGSSNEQFF. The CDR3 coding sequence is TGTGCCAGCAGCCTAACTAGCGGGAGTAGCAATGAGCAGTTCTTC.

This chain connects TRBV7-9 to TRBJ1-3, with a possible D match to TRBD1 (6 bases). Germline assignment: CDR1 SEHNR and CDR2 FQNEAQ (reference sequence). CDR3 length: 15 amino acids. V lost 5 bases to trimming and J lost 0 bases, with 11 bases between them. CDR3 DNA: TGTGCCAGCAGCAAACAGGGTCACTCTGGAAACACCATATATTTT. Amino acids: CASSKQGHSGNTIYF.

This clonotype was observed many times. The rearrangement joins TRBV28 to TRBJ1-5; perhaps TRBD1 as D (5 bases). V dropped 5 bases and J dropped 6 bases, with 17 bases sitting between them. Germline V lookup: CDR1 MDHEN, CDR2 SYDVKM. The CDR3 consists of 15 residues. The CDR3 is CASSVRRGQGQPQHF. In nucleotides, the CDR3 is TGTGCCAGCAGTGTGCGCCGGGGCCAGGGTCAGCCCCAGCATTTT.

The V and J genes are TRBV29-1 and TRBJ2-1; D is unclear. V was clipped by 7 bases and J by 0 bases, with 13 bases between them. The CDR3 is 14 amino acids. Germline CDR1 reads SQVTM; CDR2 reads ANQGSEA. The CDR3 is CSGGSGGSYNEQFF. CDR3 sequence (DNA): TGCAGCGGGGGATCAGGTGGCTCCTACAATGAGCAGTTCTTC.

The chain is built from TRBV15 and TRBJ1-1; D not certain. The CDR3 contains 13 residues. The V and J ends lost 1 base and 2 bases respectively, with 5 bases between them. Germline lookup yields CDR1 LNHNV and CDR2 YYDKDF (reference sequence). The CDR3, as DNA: TGTGCCACCAGCAGAGTAAGAAACACTGAAGCTTTCTTT. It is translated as CATSRVRNTEAFF. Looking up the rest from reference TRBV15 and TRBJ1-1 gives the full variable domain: DAMVIQNPRYQVTQFGKPVTLSCSQTLNHNVMYWYQQKSSQAPKLLFHYYDKDFNNEADTPDNFQSRRPNTSFCFLDIRSPGLGDTAMYLCATSRVRNTEAFFGQGTRLTVV.

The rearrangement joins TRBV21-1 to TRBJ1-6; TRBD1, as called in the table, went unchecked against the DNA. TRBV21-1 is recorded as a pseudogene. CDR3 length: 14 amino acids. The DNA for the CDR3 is TGTGCCAGCAGCAAACAGGGTCGTAATTCACCCCTCCACTTT. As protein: CASSKQGRNSPLHF.

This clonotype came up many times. Here the CDR3 DNA reads TGTGCCAGCAGCCTTGTAATAGCGGGAGGGGTAGTTGAGCAGTTCTTC. Protein sequence: CASSLVIAGGVVEQFF. The gene calls are TRBV28 and TRBJ2-1, with 11 bases identical to TRBD2. The ends lost 6 bases at V and 9 bases at J; junction bases unmatched: 13. CDR1 is MDHEN and CDR2 is SYDVKM in the germline V gene. CDR3 size: 16 residues.

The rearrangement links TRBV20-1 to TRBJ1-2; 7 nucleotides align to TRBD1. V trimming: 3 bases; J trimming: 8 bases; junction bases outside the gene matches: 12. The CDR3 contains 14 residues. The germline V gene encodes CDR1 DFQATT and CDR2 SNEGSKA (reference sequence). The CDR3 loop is CSASPLGQDRGYTF. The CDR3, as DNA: TGCAGTGCTAGTCCACTCGGGCAGGACAGGGGCTACACCTTC.

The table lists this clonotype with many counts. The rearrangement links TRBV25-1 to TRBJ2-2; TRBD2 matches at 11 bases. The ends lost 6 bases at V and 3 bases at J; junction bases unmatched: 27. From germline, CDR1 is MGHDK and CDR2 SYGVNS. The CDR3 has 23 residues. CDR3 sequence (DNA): TGTGCCAGCAGCCTACTAAACGACTACTTTAGCGGGAGGGCCAATGAGGACACCGGGGAGCTGTTTTTT. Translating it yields CASSLLNDYFSGRANEDTGELFF.

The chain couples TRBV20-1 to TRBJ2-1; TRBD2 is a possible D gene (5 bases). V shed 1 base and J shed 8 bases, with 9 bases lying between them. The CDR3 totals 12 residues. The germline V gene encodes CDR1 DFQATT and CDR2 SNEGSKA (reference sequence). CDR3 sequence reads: CSARGEGYEQFF. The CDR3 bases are TGCAGTGCTAGAGGTGAGGGCTATGAGCAGTTCTTC.

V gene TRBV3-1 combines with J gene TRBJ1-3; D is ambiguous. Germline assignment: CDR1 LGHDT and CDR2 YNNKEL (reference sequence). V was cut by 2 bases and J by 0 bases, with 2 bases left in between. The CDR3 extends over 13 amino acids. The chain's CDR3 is CASSQPSGNTIYF. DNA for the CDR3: TGTGCCAGCAGCCAACCCTCTGGAAACACCATATATTTT.

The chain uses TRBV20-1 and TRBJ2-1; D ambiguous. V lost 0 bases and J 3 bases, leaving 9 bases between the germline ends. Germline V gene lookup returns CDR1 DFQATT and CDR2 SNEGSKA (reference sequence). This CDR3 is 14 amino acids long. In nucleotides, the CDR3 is TGCAGTGCTAGAGACGCACAAGTCTACAATGAGCAGTTCTTC. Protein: CSARDAQVYNEQFF.

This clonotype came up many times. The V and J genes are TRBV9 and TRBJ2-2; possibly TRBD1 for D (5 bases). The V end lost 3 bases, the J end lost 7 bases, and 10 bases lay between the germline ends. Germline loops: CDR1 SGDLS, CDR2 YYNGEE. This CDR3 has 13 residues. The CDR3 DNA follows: TGTGCCAGCAGCGAGGGGTGGGTCGGGGAGCTGTTTTTT. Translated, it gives CASSEGWVGELFF.

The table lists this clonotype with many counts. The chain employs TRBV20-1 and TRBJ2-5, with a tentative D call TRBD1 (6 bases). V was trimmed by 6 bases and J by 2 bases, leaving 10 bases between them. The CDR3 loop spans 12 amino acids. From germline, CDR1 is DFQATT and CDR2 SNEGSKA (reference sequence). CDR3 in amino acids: CSAGQIQETQYF. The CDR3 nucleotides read TGCAGTGCCGGACAGATACAAGAGACCCAGTACTTC.

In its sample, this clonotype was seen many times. The DNA for the CDR3 is TGTGCCAGCAGTTTGAGCGGTGGCTACACCTTC. It yields the protein CASSLSGGYTF. This rearrangement joins TRBV12-3 or TRBV12-4 to TRBJ1-2; no reliable D call. The CDR3 spans 11 residues. V was trimmed by 3 bases and J by 7 bases, leaving 6 bases between them.

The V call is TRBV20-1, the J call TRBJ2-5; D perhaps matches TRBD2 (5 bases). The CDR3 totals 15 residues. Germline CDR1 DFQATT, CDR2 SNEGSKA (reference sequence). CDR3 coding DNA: TGCAGCACGACCCATGGACTCGCGGTCCAAGAGACCCAGTACTTC. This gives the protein CSTTHGLAVQETQYF.

This CDR3 is CASSSGGPQETQYF. CDR3 DNA sequence: TGTGCCAGCAGCTCCGGGGGGCCACAAGAGACCCAGTACTTC. V and J are TRBV7-8 and TRBJ2-5; a possible D gene is TRBD2 (7 bases). This CDR3 has 14 amino acids. Germline V gene sequence: CDR1 SGHVS, CDR2 FQNEAQ. Trimming removed 4 bases from V and 2 bases from J, with 11 bases in between.

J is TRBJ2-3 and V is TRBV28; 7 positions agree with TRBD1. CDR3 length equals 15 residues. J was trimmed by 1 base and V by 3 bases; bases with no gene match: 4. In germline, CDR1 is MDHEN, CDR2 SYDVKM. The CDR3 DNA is TGTGCCAGCAGTTTTCTTGACAGGGGCACAGATACGCAGTATTTT. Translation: CASSFLDRGTDTQYF.

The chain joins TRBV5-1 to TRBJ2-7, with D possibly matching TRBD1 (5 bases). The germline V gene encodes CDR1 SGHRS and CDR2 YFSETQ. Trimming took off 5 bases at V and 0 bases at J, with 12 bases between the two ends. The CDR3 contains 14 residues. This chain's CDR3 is CASRLDKSSYEQYF. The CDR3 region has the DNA TGCGCCAGCAGACTGGACAAGAGCTCCTACGAGCAGTACTTC.

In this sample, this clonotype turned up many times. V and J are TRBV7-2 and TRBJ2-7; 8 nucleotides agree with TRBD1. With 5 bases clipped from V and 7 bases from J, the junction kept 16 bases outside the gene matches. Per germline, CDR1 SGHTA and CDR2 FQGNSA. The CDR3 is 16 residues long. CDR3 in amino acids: CASSPQATGGLGEQYF. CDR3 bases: TGTGCCAGCAGCCCCCAAGCAACAGGGGGTCTAGGAGAGCAGTACTTC.

CDR3 nucleotides: TGTGCCAGCAGTTCGGGACACCCGGGAGCTTTCTTT. Translation: CASSSGHPGAFF. This chain joins TRBV12-3 or TRBV12-4 and TRBJ1-1; D possibly corresponds to TRBD1 (6 bases). The V and J ends lost 4 bases and 10 bases respectively, with 13 bases between them. The CDR3 is made up of 12 amino acids.

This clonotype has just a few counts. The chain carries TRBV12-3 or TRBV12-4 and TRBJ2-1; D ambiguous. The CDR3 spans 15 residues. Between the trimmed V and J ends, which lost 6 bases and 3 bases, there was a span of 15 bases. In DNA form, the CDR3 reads TGTGCCAGCAGCGAACTTTTGGGGAACTACAATGAGCAGTTCTTC. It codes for CASSELLGNYNEQFF.

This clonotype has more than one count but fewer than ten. The DNA of the CDR3 is TGCGCCAGCAGCTCATTGGGGCTGGGGGGGGGCCACGAGCAGTACTTC. Encoded protein: CASSSLGLGGGHEQYF. The chain couples TRBV5-1 to TRBJ2-7, with TRBD2 as a possible D gene (7 bases). The CDR3 is 16 amino acids. Germline CDR1 is SGHRS and CDR2 is YFSETQ. Trimming removed 3 bases at V and 5 bases at J, with 21 bases between. The full variable domain, completed using reference TRBV5-1 and TRBJ2-7, is KAGVTQTPRYLIKTRGQQVTLSCSPISGHRSVSWYQQTPGQGLQFLFEYFSETQRNKGNFPGRFSGRQFSNSRSEMNVSTLELGDSALYLCASSSLGLGGGHEQYFGPGTRLTVT.